The 21 T cell receptor beta chains below all came from one sample that was sequenced in a study of blood T cells in healthy people across ages. A J-beta primer mix and a sample-barcoded 5' primer were used in a second PCR of about 7 to 12 cycles. TCRdb re-called the 5' RACE reads with MiXCR, one entry per CDR3 protein. This sample has fewer than 750,000 distinct CDR3 sequences, with roughly 48% found just once. The sample taken for sequencing was blood. These receptors were collected from a man aged 80 or over in good health.

This rearrangement joins TRBV18 to TRBJ2-2; D unclear. In germline, CDR1 is KGHSH, CDR2 LQKENI. With 2 bases removed from V and 4 bases from J, the gap between germline ends came to 11 bases. The CDR3 totals 15 residues. CDR3 in DNA: TGTGCCAGCTCACCAGAGCAGGACGGCACCGGGGAGCTGTTTTTT. Protein sequence: CASSPEQDGTGELFF.

Note on this clonotype: A much bigger clone sits one base away, suggesting this may be a read error. The chain couples TRBV6-5 to TRBJ1-5, with D uncertain. The CDR3 sequence is 14 residues long. Germline V gene sequence: CDR1 MNHEY, CDR2 SVGAGI. This chain's CDR3 is CASSLTGLNQPPHF. CDR3 nucleotide sequence: TGTGCCAGCAGCCTGACCGGTTTAAATCAGCCCCCGCATTTT.

This clonotype has just a few counts. The V call is TRBV4-3, the J call TRBJ1-3, with TRBD1 as a possible D gene (5 bases). The ends were cut back, 0 bases at V and 1 base at J, with 7 bases in the middle. The CDR3 extends over 15 amino acids. Germline V gene lookup returns CDR1 LGHNA and CDR2 YSLEER. CDR3 sequence: CASSQEQGSGNTIYF. CDR3 nucleotide sequence: TGCGCCAGCAGCCAAGAGCAGGGTTCTGGAAACACCATATATTTT.

The CDR3 DNA reads TGTGCCAGCAGCAGACAGGGAGTTGTGGCCTACGAGCAGTACTTC. Amino acids: CASSRQGVVAYEQYF. The rearrangement joins TRBV7-2 to TRBJ2-7, with 7 bases that match TRBD1. V lost 5 bases and J lost 2; bases outside the gene matches: 9. Germline V lookup: CDR1 SGHTA, CDR2 FQGNSA. The CDR3 runs to 15 residues.

V usage is TRBV20-1 and J usage is TRBJ2-7, with TRBD1 matching over 9 bases. The germline CDR1 and CDR2 sequences are DFQATT and SNEGSKA (reference sequence). This CDR3 region has 13 residues. The junction had 4 bases not matched to a gene; V was cut back by 5 bases and J by 2 bases. The CDR3 is CSASQGAPYEQYF. Here the CDR3 DNA reads TGCAGTGCTTCACAGGGGGCCCCCTACGAGCAGTACTTC.

This rearrangement joins TRBV5-1 to TRBJ2-3; D is unclear. V lost 0 bases to trimming and J lost 0 bases, with 11 bases between them. The CDR3 is made up of 16 amino acids. The germline gives CDR1 SGHRS, CDR2 YFSETQ. The CDR3 region has the DNA TGCGCCAGCAGCTTGGGGCAGAGAACTAGCACAGATACGCAGTATTTT. Translated: CASSLGQRTSTDTQYF.

The J gene is TRBJ2-3, the V gene TRBV20-1, with no clear D. Germline V gene sequence: CDR1 DFQATT, CDR2 SNEGSKA (reference sequence). V gave up 8 bases and J gave up 2 bases, with 14 bases separating them. This CDR3 has 13 amino acids. The CDR3 protein is CSPPGTNTDTQYF. CDR3 DNA: TGCAGTCCGCCCGGTACTAACACAGATACGCAGTATTTT.

The chain joins TRBV12-3 or TRBV12-4 to TRBJ2-1; TRBD2 is a possible D gene (7 bases). The DNA matches TRBJ2-7 better at its end, which makes the J call doubtful. The CDR3 is made up of 14 amino acids. The CDR3 bases are TGTGCCAGCACCCCGTCGGGGAGGGACAATGAGCAGTACTTC. Its translation: CASTPSGRDNEQYF.

This clonotype was seen a single time. The CDR3 coding sequence is TGTGCCAGCAGCTTAGACCACCGCTCCTACGAGCAGTACTTC. It yields the protein CASSLDHRSYEQYF. V gene TRBV7-6 combines with J gene TRBJ2-7; no clear D gene. V lost 1 base, J lost 0 bases, and 7 bases lay in between. Germline loops: CDR1 SGHVS, CDR2 FNYEAQ. The CDR3 sequence is 14 residues long. The full variable domain, its missing parts supplied by reference TRBV7-6 and TRBJ2-7, is GAGVSQSPRYKVTKRGQDVALRCDPISGHVSLYWYRQALGQGPEFLTYFNYEAQQDKSGLPNDRFSAERPEGSISTLTIQRTEQRDSAMYRCASSLDHRSYEQYFGPGTRLTVT.

In this sample, this clonotype turned up a few times. This chain connects TRBV3-1 to TRBJ2-5, with 8 bases that match TRBD2. The DNA end is a closer match to TRBJ2-7, so the J assignment may be wrong. The germline V gene has CDR1 LGHDT and CDR2 YNNKEL (reference sequence). This CDR3 region has 17 residues. The CDR3 here is CASSQAGTSAMGYEQYF. The CDR3, as DNA: TGTGCCAGCAGCCAAGCCGGGACTAGTGCCATGGGGTACGAGCAGTACTTC.

The chain uses TRBV15 and TRBJ2-2; D unresolved. CDR3 size: 17 residues. Germline loops: CDR1 LNHNV, CDR2 YYDKDF (reference sequence). V lost 0 bases, J lost 0 bases, and 11 bases lay in between. CDR3 in DNA: TGTGCCACCAGCAGAGATCTCCAGAAAACGAACACCGGGGAGCTGTTTTTT. Amino acid sequence: CATSRDLQKTNTGELFF.

A note on this clonotype: Compared with germline, one end of the junction differs, possibly owing to a read error. This sequence joins TRBV25-1 and TRBJ1-2; D uncertain. Per germline, CDR1 MGHDK and CDR2 SYGVNS. The CDR3 is made up of 14 amino acids. The CDR3 reads CASSAEPKTYGYSF. The CDR3 DNA reads as TGTGCCAGCAGTGCGGAACCTAAAACCTATGGCTACTCCTTC.

This chain uses TRBV29-1 with TRBJ2-1; D call uncertain. In germline, CDR1 is SQVTM, CDR2 ANQGSEA. Trimming cost V 3 bases and J 3 bases, with 12 bases left between them. This CDR3 has 14 residues. The CDR3 DNA is TGCAGCGTTGAGAGGCTCAAATACTACAATGAGCAGTTCTTC. As protein: CSVERLKYYNEQFF.

The V and J genes are TRBV20-1 and TRBJ2-1, with D possibly matching TRBD1 (6 bases). The germline V gene encodes CDR1 DFQATT and CDR2 SNEGSKA (reference sequence). The CDR3 is 14 amino acids. V was trimmed by 2 bases and J by 8 bases, leaving 16 bases between them. CDR3 nucleotide sequence: TGCAGTGCTAGACGTAGGGGGAGAATGGATGAGCAGTTCTTC. Encoded protein: CSARRRGRMDEQFF.

This clonotype turned up a few times. The chain is built from TRBV4-3 and TRBJ1-5; D unclear. Germline V gives CDR1 LGHNA, CDR2 YSLEER. This CDR3 spans 14 amino acids. Trimming shortened V by 0 bases and J by 4 bases, and 7 bases separated the two germline ends. CDR3 nucleotide sequence: TGCGCCAGCAGCCAAGATGGTAGGAATCAGCCCCAGCATTTT. This sequence encodes CASSQDGRNQPQHF.

The genes are TRBV2 and TRBJ2-1; D not certain. The CDR3 runs 13 residues. With 4 bases removed from V and 8 bases from J, the gap between germline ends came to 12 bases. Germline CDR1 SNHLY, CDR2 FYNNEI. The CDR3 DNA follows: TGTGCCAGCAGTGCAAACCTCCAGGATGAGCAGTTCTTC. It yields the protein CASSANLQDEQFF.

This clonotype was observed at least ten times. As DNA, the CDR3 is TGTGCCAGCAGCTTGTCCGGGACTAGCGGTTACGAGCAGTACTTC. As protein: CASSLSGTSGYEQYF. The V gene is TRBV7-2, the J gene TRBJ2-7; 11 bases fit TRBD2. V gave up 3 bases and J gave up 4 bases; unmatched junction bases: 5. Germline V gives CDR1 SGHTA, CDR2 FQGNSA. This CDR3 has 15 residues.

This clonotype occurred many times. The chain couples TRBV29-1 to TRBJ2-5; D is unresolved. Looked up from germline, CDR1 is SQVTM and CDR2 is ANQGSEA. The CDR3 totals 12 residues. The V end lost 4 bases, the J end lost 4 bases, and 10 bases lay between the germline ends. The CDR3 DNA sequence: TGCAGCGTTGGTGAGCATCCAGAGACCCAGTACTTC. It translates to CSVGEHPETQYF. Full variable domain (outside the CDR3, taken from reference TRBV29-1 and TRBJ2-5): SAVISQKPSRDICQRGTSLTIQCQVDSQVTMMFWYRQQPGQSLTLIATANQGSEATYESGFVIDKFPISRPNLTFSTLTVSNMSPEDSSIYLCSVGEHPETQYFGPGTRLLVL.

Regarding this clonotype: This clone may be a read error of a much larger clone one base away. The J gene is TRBJ2-5, the V gene TRBV6-5, with D maybe TRBD2 (6 bases). Germline CDR1 reads MNHEY; CDR2 reads SVGAGI. CDR3 length: 15 residues. Trimming left V 0 bases short and J 11 bases short, with 19 bases between. DNA of the CDR3: TGTGCCAGCAGTTACTCTAGACTAGGCCACAATGAGCAGTACTTC. Encoded protein: CASSYSRLGHNEQYF.

The table lists this clonotype with a count of one. The chain has TRBV10-3 and TRBJ1-5, with 7 bases lining up with TRBD1. J was trimmed by 5 bases and V by 3 bases; bases with no gene match: 7. The CDR3 has 15 residues. CDR1 is ENHRY and CDR2 is SYGVKD in the germline V gene. The CDR3 protein is CAISEKGGTYQPQHF. CDR3 bases: TGTGCCATCAGTGAAAAAGGGGGCACCTATCAGCCCCAGCATTTT.

The J gene is TRBJ2-3, the V gene TRBV4-3, with unresolved D. V was pared by 0 bases and J by 7 bases, with 11 bases between. Looked up from germline, CDR1 is LGHNA and CDR2 is YSLEER. The CDR3 is made up of 14 amino acids. The DNA for the CDR3 is TGCGCCAGCAGCCAAGATGGGAAGAAGAATACGCAGTATTTT. This gives the protein CASSQDGKKNTQYF.